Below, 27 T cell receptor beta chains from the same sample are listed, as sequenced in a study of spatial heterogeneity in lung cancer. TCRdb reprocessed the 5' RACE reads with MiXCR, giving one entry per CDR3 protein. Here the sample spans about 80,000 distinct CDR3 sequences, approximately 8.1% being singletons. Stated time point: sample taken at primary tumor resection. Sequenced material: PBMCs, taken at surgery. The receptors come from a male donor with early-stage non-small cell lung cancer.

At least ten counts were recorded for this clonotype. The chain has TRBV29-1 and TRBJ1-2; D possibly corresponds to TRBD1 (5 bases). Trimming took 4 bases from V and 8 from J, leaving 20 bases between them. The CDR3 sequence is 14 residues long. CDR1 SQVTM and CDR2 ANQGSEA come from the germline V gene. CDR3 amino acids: CSVAGGGEGKGYTF. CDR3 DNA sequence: TGCAGCGTTGCTGGCGGAGGGGAGGGGAAGGGCTACACCTTC. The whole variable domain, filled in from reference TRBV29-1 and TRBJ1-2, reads SAVISQKPSRDICQRGTSLTIQCQVDSQVTMMFWYRQQPGQSLTLIATANQGSEATYESGFVIDKFPISRPNLTFSTLTVSNMSPEDSSIYLCSVAGGGEGKGYTFGSGTRLTVV.

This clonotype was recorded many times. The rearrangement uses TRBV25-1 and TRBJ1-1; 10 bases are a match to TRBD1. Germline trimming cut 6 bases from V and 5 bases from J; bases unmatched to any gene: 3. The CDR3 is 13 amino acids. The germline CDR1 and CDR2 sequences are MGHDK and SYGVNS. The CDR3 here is CASRRQGATEAFF. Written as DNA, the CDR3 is TGTGCCAGCAGACGACAGGGGGCGACTGAAGCTTTCTTT.

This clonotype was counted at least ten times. The CDR3 sequence: CASSEATVLAGYEQYF. For the CDR3, the DNA is TGTGCCAGCAGTGAAGCGACCGTACTAGCGGGATACGAGCAGTACTTC. The V gene is TRBV6-1, the J gene TRBJ2-7, with 10 bases aligning to TRBD2. This CDR3 region has 16 residues. Trimming at V came to 0 bases and at J to 4 bases, leaving 6 bases not matched to a gene. The V gene's germline CDR1 is MNHNS and CDR2 SASEGT.

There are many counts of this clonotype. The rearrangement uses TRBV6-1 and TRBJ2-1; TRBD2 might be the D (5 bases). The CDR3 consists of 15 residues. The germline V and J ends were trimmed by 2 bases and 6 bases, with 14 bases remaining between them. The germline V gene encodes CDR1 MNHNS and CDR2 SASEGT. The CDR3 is CASSERLAASNEQFF. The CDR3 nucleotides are TGTGCCAGCAGTGAAAGGCTAGCCGCCAGCAATGAGCAGTTCTTC.

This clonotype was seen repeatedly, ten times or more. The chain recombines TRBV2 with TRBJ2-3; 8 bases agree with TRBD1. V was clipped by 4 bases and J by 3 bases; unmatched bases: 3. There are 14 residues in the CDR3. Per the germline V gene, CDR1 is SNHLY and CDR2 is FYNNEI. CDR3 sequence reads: CASSGTGTTDTQYF. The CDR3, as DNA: TGTGCCAGCAGTGGGACAGGGACTACAGATACGCAGTATTTT.

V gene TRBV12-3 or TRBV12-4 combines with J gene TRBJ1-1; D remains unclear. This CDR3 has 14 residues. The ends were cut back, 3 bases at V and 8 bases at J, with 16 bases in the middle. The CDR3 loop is CASSFRESSGEAFF. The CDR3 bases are TGTGCCAGCAGTTTTAGAGAGAGCTCGGGAGAAGCTTTCTTT.

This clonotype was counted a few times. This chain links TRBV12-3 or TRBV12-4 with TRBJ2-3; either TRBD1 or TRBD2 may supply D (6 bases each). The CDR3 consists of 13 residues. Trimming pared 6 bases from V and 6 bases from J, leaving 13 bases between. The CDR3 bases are TGTGCCAGCAGCTGGCAGGGGAGGGATACGCAGTATTTT. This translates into CASSWQGRDTQYF.

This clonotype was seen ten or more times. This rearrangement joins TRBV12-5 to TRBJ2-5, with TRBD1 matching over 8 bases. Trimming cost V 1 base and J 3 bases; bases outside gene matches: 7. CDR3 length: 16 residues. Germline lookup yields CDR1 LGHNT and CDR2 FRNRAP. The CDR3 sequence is CASGLGTGSPEETQYF. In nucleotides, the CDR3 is TGTGCTAGTGGTTTGGGGACAGGGTCCCCTGAAGAGACCCAGTACTTC. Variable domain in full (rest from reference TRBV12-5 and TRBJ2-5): DARVTQTPRHKVTEMGQEVTMRCQPILGHNTVFWYRQTMMQGLELLAYFRNRAPLDDSGMPKDRFSAEMPDATLATLKIQPSEPRDSAVYFCASGLGTGSPEETQYFGPGTRLLVL.

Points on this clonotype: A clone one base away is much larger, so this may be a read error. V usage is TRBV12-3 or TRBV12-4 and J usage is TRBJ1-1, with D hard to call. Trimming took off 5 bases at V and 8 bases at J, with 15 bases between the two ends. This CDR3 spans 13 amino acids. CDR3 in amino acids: CASSASQHGEAFF. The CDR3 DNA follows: TGTGCCAGCAGTGCATCTCAGCACGGGGAAGCTTTCTTT.

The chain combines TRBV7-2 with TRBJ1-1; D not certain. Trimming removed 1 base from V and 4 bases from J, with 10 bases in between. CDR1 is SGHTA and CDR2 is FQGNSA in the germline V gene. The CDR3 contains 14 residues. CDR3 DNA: TGTGCCAGCAGCTTAGGTTTGAGTAGCACTGAAGCTTTCTTT. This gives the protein CASSLGLSSTEAFF.

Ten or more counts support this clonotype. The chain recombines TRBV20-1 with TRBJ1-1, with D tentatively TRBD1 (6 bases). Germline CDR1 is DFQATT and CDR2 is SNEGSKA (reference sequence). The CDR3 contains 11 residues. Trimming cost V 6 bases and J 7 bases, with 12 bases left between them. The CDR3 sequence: CSAERGFEAFF. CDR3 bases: TGCAGTGCCGAAAGGGGGTTTGAAGCTTTCTTT.

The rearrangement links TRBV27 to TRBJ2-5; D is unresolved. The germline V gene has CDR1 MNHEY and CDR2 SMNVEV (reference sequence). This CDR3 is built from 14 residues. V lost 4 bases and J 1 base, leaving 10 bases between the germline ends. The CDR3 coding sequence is TGTGCCAGCAGTTCCAGGATCTCCCAAGAGACCCAGTACTTC. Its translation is CASSSRISQETQYF.

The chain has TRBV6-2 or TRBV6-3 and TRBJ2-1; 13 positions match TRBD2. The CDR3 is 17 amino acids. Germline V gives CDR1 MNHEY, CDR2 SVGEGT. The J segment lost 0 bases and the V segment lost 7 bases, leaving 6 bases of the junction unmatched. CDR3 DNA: TGTGCCAGCACCCAGGGACTAGCGGGAAGCTCCTACAATGAGCAGTTCTTC. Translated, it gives CASTQGLAGSSYNEQFF.

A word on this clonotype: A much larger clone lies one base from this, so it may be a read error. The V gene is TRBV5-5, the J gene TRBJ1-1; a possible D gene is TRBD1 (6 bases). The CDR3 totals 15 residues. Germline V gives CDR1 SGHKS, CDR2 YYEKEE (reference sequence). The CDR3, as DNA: TGTGCCAACAGCCCAATTCCGGGGGCTGACACTGAAGCTTTCTTT. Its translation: CANSPIPGADTEAFF.

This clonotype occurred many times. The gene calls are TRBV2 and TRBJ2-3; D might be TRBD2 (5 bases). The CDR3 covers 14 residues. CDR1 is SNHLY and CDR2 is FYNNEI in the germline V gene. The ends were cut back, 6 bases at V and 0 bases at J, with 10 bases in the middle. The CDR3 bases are TGTGCCAGCAGGGGCGGGTCCAGCACAGATACGCAGTATTTT. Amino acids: CASRGGSSTDTQYF.

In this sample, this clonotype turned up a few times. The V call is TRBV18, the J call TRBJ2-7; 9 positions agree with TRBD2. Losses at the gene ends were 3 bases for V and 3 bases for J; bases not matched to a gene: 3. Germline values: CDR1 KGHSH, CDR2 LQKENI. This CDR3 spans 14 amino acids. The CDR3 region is CASSPGTSFYEQYF. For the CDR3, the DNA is TGTGCCAGCTCACCCGGGACTAGCTTCTACGAGCAGTACTTC. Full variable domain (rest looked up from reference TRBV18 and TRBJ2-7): NAGVMQNPRHLVRRRGQEARLRCSPMKGHSHVYWYRQLPEEGLKFMVYLQKENIIDESGMPKERFSAEFPKEGPSILRIQQVVRGDSAAYFCASSPGTSFYEQYFGPGTRLTVT.

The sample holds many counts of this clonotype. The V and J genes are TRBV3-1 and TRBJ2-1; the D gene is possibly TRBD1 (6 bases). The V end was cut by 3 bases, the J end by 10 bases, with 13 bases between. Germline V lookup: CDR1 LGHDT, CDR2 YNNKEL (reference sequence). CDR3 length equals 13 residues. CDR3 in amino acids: CASSQHRVSEQFF. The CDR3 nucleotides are TGTGCCAGCAGCCAGCACAGGGTGAGCGAGCAGTTCTTC.

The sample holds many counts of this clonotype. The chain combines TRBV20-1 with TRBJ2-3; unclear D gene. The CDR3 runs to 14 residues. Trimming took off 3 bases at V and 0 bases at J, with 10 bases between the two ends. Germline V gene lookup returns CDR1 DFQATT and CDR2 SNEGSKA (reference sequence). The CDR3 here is CSASPTASTDTQYF. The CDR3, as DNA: TGCAGTGCTAGCCCCACAGCAAGCACAGATACGCAGTATTTT.

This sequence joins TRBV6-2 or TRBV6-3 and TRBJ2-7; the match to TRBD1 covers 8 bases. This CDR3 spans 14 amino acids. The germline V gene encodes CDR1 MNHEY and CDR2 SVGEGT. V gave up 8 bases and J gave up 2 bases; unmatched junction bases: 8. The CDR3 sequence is CASGKTGATYEQYF. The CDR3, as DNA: TGTGCCAGCGGGAAGACAGGGGCCACCTACGAGCAGTACTTC.

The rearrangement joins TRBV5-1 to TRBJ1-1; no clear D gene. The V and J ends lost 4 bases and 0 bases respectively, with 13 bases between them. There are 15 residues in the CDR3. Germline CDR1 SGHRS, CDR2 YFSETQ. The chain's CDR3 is CASSPQEGMNTEAFF. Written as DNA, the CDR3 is TGCGCCAGCAGCCCCCAGGAAGGAATGAACACTGAAGCTTTCTTT. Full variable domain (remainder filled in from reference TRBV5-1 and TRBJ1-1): KAGVTQTPRYLIKTRGQQVTLSCSPISGHRSVSWYQQTPGQGLQFLFEYFSETQRNKGNFPGRFSGRQFSNSRSEMNVSTLELGDSALYLCASSPQEGMNTEAFFGQGTRLTVV.

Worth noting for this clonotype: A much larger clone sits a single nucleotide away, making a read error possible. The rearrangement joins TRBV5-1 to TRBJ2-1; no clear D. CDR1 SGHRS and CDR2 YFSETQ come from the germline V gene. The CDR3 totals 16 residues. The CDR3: CGSSSRGNWQGPEQFF. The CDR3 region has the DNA TGCGGCAGCAGCTCTCGAGGAAATTGGCAAGGGCCCGAGCAGTTCTTC.

The CDR3 region is CASSLISMAGGSNQPQHF. The DNA of the CDR3 is TGTGCCAGCTCACTAATCTCCATGGCAGGGGGAAGCAATCAGCCCCAGCATTTT. V gene TRBV18 combines with J gene TRBJ1-5; 7 positions match TRBD1. V lost 4 bases to trimming and J lost 1 base; unmatched junction nucleotides: 13. Per the germline V gene, CDR1 is KGHSH and CDR2 is LQKENI. This CDR3 has 18 amino acids.

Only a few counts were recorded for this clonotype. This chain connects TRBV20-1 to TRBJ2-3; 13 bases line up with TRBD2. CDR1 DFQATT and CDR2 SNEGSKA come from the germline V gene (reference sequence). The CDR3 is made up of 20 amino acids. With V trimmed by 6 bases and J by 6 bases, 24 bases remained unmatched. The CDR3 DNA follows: TGCAGTGCGCCGCAAGCGATCAAGGGACTAGCGGGATCGTGGGGGGATACGCAGTATTTT. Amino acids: CSAPQAIKGLAGSWGDTQYF.

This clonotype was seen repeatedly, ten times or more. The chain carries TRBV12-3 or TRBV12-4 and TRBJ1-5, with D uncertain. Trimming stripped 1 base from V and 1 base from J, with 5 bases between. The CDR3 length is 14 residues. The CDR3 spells CASSLVGSNQPQHF. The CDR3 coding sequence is TGTGCCAGCAGTTTAGTGGGCAGCAATCAGCCCCAGCATTTT.

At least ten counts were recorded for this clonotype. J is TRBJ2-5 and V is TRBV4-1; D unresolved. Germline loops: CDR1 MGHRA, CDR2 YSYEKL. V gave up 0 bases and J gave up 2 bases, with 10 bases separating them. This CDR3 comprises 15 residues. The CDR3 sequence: CASSQDPQLQETQYF. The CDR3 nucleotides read TGCGCCAGCAGCCAAGATCCCCAACTACAAGAGACCCAGTACTTC.

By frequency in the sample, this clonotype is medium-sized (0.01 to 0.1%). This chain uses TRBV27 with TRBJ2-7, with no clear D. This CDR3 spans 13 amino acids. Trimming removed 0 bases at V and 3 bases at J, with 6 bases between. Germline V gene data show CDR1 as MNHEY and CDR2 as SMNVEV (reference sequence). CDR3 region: CASSLSGRYEQYF. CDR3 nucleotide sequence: TGTGCCAGCAGTTTATCGGGCCGCTACGAGCAGTACTTC.

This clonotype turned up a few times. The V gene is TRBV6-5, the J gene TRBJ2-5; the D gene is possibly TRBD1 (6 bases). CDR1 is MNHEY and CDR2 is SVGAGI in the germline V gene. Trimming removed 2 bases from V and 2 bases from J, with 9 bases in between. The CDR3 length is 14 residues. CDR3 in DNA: TGTGCCAGCAGTTACGGGCAGGGGCAAGAGACCCAGTACTTC. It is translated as CASSYGQGQETQYF.